The 20 T cell receptor beta chains given below trace back to one sample, sequenced in a study of identifying expanded T cells in peripheral blood. Generated by immunoSEQ multiplex PCR, the TCRdb table keeps only in-frame clones and is missing some. The sample has approximately 100,000 clones; around nine tenths are singletons. Sequences were obtained from blood. The receptors here all came from a person between 18 and 75 years old in good health.

In its sample, this clone was seen once. V and J are TRBV19 and TRBJ1-5; D uncertain. Germline V gene lookup returns CDR1 LNHDA and CDR2 SQIVND (reference sequence). The CDR3 is 15 residues long. Between the trimmed V and J ends, which lost 10 bases and 0 bases, there was a span of 16 bases. The CDR3, as DNA: TGTGCCACCTCGACGGCCTGGAATAGCAATCAGCCCCAGCATTTT. Its translation is CATSTAWNSNQPQHF.

This clone is a singleton in its sample. The rearrangement joins TRBV4-1 to TRBJ1-4; 9 nucleotides match TRBD1. V dropped 4 bases and J dropped 7; count of bases not matched to a gene: 10. In germline, CDR1 is MGHRA, CDR2 YSYEKL. The CDR3 covers 16 residues. The CDR3 coding sequence is TGCGCCAGCAGCCGGGGACAGGGATCCGGGGGTGAAAAACTGTTTTTT. The encoded protein is CASSRGQGSGGEKLFF.

The V call is TRBV18, the J call TRBJ2-7, with TRBD2 as a possible D gene (5 bases). The length of the CDR3 is 15 residues. In germline, CDR1 is KGHSH, CDR2 LQKENI. The V end lost 1 base, the J end lost 0 bases, and 10 bases lay between the germline ends. The CDR3 spells CASSPLVGSSYEQYF. Written as DNA, the CDR3 is TGTGCCAGCTCACCACTTGTGGGGAGCTCCTACGAGCAGTACTTC.

The rearrangement uses TRBV7-8 and TRBJ2-7, with D uncertain. This CDR3 spans 12 amino acids. V dropped 1 base and J dropped 11 bases, with 12 bases sitting between them. Per the germline V gene, CDR1 is SGHVS and CDR2 is FQNEAQ. The CDR3, as DNA: TGTGCCAGCAGCTTAGACGAGTCCATAAAGTACTTC. Translating gives CASSLDESIKYF.

The CDR3, as DNA: TGTGCCAGCTGCGTTTTGGGGAACCCGAATGAAGCTTTCTTT. Translated, it gives CASCVLGNPNEAFF. The genes are TRBV28 and TRBJ1-1; no reliable D call. The V gene's germline CDR1 is MDHEN and CDR2 SYDVKM. Trimming pared 8 bases from V and 7 bases from J, leaving 20 bases between. CDR3 length: 14 residues.

This chain links TRBV4-3 with TRBJ2-3; no clear D. CDR1 LGHNA and CDR2 YSLEER come from the germline V gene. This CDR3 spans 16 amino acids. V was pared by 4 bases and J by 2 bases, with 16 bases between. The CDR3 here is CASSPTVHYSTDTQYF. The CDR3 nucleotides are TGCGCCAGCAGCCCTACGGTCCACTACTCCACAGATACGCAGTATTTT.

CDR3 region: CASSLVGDPETQYF. The CDR3 DNA sequence: TGTGCCAGCAGCTTAGTGGGGGACCCCGAGACCCAGTACTTC. The gene calls are TRBV7-8 and TRBJ2-5; the D call may be TRBD1 or TRBD2 (5 bases each). The CDR3 contains 14 residues. Trimming took 1 base from V and 5 from J, leaving 11 bases between them. Looked up from germline, CDR1 is SGHVS and CDR2 is FQNEAQ.

This clone was observed once. This chain connects TRBV6-4 to TRBJ2-6; 8 bases align to TRBD1. V trimming: 10 bases; J trimming: 0 bases; junction bases outside the gene matches: 20. This CDR3 has 20 amino acids. The germline gives CDR1 MRHNA, CDR2 SNTAGT. The CDR3 bases are TGTGCCACCCTCAGCCCTCGGACAGGGAGGTGGTCCTCTGGGGCCAACGTCCTGACTTTC. Protein: CATLSPRTGRWSSGANVLTF.

This clone has a single count. The rearrangement joins TRBV7-9 to TRBJ2-7; D might be TRBD1 (6 bases). Deletions cut 3 bases from V and 3 bases from J, with 15 bases between. The germline gives CDR1 SEHNR, CDR2 FQNEAQ (reference sequence). The CDR3 runs 15 residues. The CDR3 here is CASSFTGWPNYEQYF. For the CDR3, the DNA is TGTGCCAGCAGCTTTACAGGGTGGCCAAACTACGAGCAGTACTTC.

This chain connects TRBV6-5 to TRBJ1-4; D call uncertain. Germline V lookup: CDR1 MNHEY, CDR2 SVGAGI. The CDR3 is 13 residues long. CDR3 sequence (DNA): TGTGTCTCAGTCGGGGTGCCTAATGAAAAACTGTTTTTT. Its translation is CVSVGVPNEKLFF.

The chain uses TRBV6-1 and TRBJ2-3, with D unresolved. Germline CDR1 is MNHNS and CDR2 is SASEGT. V was clipped by 4 bases and J by 2 bases, with 7 bases between them. The CDR3 is 13 residues long. CDR3 region: CASSGGPTDTQYF. The CDR3 nucleotides are TGTGCCAGCAGTGGAGGTCCCACAGATACGCAGTATTTT.

The rearrangement joins TRBV7-9 to TRBJ2-7; no reliable D call. Trimming cost V 3 bases and J 4 bases, with 7 bases left between them. The CDR3 totals 12 residues. Germline V gene sequence: CDR1 SEHNR, CDR2 FQNEAQ (reference sequence). The CDR3 DNA follows: TGTGCCAGCAGCTTCGGCTTGTACGAGCAGTACTTC. Protein sequence: CASSFGLYEQYF.

The gene calls are TRBV6-6 and TRBJ2-3; possible D gene TRBD2, 6 bases. Trimming pared 6 bases from V and 4 bases from J, leaving 14 bases between. The CDR3 contains 14 residues. CDR1 and CDR2 from the germline V gene are MNHNY and SVGAGI (reference sequence). This chain's CDR3 is CASRGERRADTQYF. The CDR3 nucleotides are TGTGCCAGCAGGGGGGAGAGGAGGGCAGATACGCAGTATTTT.

A single count supports this clone. This sequence joins TRBV5-6 and TRBJ2-5, with D perhaps given as TRBD1 or TRBD2 (5 bases each). The CDR3 runs 16 residues. Trimming pared 3 bases from V and 1 base from J, leaving 16 bases between. Germline V gene data show CDR1 as SGHDT and CDR2 as YYEEEE. The CDR3 sequence: CASSSRELGVQETQYF. The DNA for the CDR3 is TGTGCCAGCAGCTCTAGGGAGTTGGGGGTCCAAGAGACCCAGTACTTC.

V gene TRBV7-9 combines with J gene TRBJ2-3, with D hard to call. From germline, CDR1 is SEHNR and CDR2 FQNEAQ (reference sequence). V lost 6 bases to trimming and J lost 0 bases, with 19 bases between them. The CDR3 loop spans 17 amino acids. The DNA for the CDR3 is TGTGCCAGCAGAAGTCCGTCCCAAGCGCCGAGCACAGATACGCAGTATTTT. This gives the protein CASRSPSQAPSTDTQYF.

CDR3 sequence (DNA): TGTGCCAGCAGCCCCCCCCGGACGTCCAACTATGGCTACACCTTC. Translation: CASSPPRTSNYGYTF. This chain joins TRBV4-2 and TRBJ1-2; D gene uncertain. This CDR3 is built from 15 residues. Trimming shortened V by 4 bases and J by 2 bases, and 14 bases separated the two germline ends. Germline lookup yields CDR1 LGHNA and CDR2 YNFKEQ.

V and J are TRBV30 and TRBJ2-3; D may be TRBD1 or TRBD2 (6 bases each). CDR1 is GTSNPN and CDR2 is SVGIG in the germline V gene (reference sequence). V was shortened by 5 bases and J by 3 bases, with 18 bases between the two germline ends. The CDR3 covers 15 residues. CDR3 in DNA: TGTGCCTGGGCCCTGGAGGGGGGCCTGACAGATACGCAGTATTTT. Protein sequence: CAWALEGGLTDTQYF.

The J gene is TRBJ2-3, the V gene TRBV5-1; TRBD2 agrees at 13 bases. Germline V CDR1 and CDR2: SGHRS, YFSETQ. V shed 4 bases, J shed 5 bases, and the junction held 22 bases outside the gene matches. There are 21 residues in the CDR3. CDR3 residues: CASSPPSPGLAGEPVIDTQYF. CDR3 DNA sequence: TGCGCCAGCAGCCCTCCGTCCCCCGGACTAGCGGGGGAGCCCGTAATAGATACGCAGTATTTT.

CDR3 sequence: CASSLWGGKGETQYF. The CDR3 DNA sequence: TGTGCCAGCAGTTTGTGGGGGGGCAAAGGAGAGACCCAGTACTTC. The chain recombines TRBV28 with TRBJ2-5, with D perhaps matching TRBD2 (7 bases). The ends were cut back, 3 bases at V and 4 bases at J, with 15 bases in the middle. The CDR3 is 15 residues long. Germline V gene lookup returns CDR1 MDHEN and CDR2 SYDVKM.

The chain employs TRBV4-3 and TRBJ2-3; D is unresolved. The CDR3 has 15 amino acids. Trimming left V 1 base short and J 1 base short, with 9 bases between. Germline V gives CDR1 LGHNA, CDR2 YSLEER. In nucleotides, the CDR3 is TGCGCCAGCAGCCAAGTGTCCGGACGCACAGATACGCAGTATTTT. This encodes CASSQVSGRTDTQYF.